The source of this TCR beta chain is a study of T cell changes during pregnancy in multiple sclerosis. Repertoires were generated with immunoSEQ multiplex PCR, while TCRdb's copy carries only in-frame clones and drops some. The table records roughly 93,000 clones, around 92% of them present only once. The CDR3 loop spans 12 amino acids. V lost 6 bases and J 4 bases, leaving 8 bases between the germline ends. Germline values: CDR1 SNHLY, CDR2 FYNNEI. This sequence originates from a female donor with multiple sclerosis, enrolled in a pregnancy study. The chain links TRBV2 to TRBJ2-3; D ambiguous. This material consisted of peripheral blood, taken after pregnancy. DNA of the CDR3: TGTGCCAGCAGGGGTGAGGCAGATACGCAGTATTTT. This translates into CASRGEADTQYF.